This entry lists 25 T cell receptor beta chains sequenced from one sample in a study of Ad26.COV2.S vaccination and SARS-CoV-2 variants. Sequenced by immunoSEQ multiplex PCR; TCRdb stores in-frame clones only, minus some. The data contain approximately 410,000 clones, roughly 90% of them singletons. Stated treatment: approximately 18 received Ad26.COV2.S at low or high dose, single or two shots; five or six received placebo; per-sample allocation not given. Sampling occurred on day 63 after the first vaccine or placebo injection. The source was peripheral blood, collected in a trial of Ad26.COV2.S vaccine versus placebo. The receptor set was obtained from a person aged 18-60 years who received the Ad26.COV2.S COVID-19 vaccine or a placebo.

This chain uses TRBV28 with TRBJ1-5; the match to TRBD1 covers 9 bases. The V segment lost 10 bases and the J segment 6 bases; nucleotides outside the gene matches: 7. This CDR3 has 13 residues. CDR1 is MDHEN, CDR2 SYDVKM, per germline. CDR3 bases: TGTGCCATCGGGACAGGGTTGATTCAGCCCCAGCATTTT. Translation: CAIGTGLIQPQHF.

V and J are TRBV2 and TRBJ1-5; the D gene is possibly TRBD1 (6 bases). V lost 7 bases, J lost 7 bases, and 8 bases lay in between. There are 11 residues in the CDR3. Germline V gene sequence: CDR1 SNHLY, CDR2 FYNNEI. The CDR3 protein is CASNQGQPQHF. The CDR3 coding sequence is TGTGCCAGCAATCAGGGGCAGCCCCAGCATTTT.

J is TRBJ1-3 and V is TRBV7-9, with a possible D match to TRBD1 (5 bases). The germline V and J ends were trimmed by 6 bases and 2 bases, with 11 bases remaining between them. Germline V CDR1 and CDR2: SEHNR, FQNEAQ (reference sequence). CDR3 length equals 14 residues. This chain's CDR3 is CASSRSGTGNTIYF. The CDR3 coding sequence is TGTGCCAGCAGTCGATCAGGGACTGGAAACACCATATATTTT.

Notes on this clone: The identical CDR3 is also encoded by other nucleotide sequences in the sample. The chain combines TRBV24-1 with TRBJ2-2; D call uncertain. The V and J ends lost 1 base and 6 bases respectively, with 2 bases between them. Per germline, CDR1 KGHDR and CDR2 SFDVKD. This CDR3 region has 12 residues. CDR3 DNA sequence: TGTGCCACCAGTGATTTTCCCGGGGAGCTGTTTTTT. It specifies CATSDFPGELFF.

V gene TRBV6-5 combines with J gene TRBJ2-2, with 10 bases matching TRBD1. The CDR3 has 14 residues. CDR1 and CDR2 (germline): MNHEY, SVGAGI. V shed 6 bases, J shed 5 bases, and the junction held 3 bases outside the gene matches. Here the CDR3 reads CASSDRGRTGELFF. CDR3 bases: TGTGCCAGCAGCGACAGGGGGCGAACCGGGGAGCTGTTTTTT.

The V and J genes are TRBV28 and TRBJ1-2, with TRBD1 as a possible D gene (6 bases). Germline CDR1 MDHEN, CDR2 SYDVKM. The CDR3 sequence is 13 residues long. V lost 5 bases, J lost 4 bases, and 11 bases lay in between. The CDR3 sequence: CASSPQGLYGYTF. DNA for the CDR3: TGTGCCAGCAGTCCCCAGGGGCTCTATGGCTACACCTTC.

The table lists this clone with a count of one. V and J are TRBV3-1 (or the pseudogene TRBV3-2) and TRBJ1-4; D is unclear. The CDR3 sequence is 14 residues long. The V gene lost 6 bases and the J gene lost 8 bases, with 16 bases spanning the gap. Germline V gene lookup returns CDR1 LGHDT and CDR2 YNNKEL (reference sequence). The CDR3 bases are TGTGCCAGCAGTGAACGGGTGGATAGGGAAAAACTGTTTTTT. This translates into CASSERVDREKLFF.

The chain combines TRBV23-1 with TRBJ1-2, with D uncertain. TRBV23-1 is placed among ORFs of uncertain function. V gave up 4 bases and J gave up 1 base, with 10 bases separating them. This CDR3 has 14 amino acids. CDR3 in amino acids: CASSPLPDNYGYTF. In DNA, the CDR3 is TGCGCCAGCAGTCCACTTCCGGATAACTATGGCTACACCTTC.

This chain's CDR3 is CSAKDYLGYF. The CDR3 DNA reads TGCAGTGCTAAAGACTACCTTGGGTACTTC. This rearrangement joins TRBV20-1 to TRBJ2-4, with a tentative D call TRBD2 (5 bases). The CDR3 runs to 10 residues. Trimming cost V 4 bases and J 15 bases, with 13 bases left between them. Germline values: CDR1 DFQATT, CDR2 SNEGSKA (reference sequence).

The CDR3 DNA reads TGTGCCAGTACCCATCGACACAAGGGGGGGAACACCGGGGAGCTGTTTTTT. It yields the protein CASTHRHKGGNTGELFF. The chain has TRBV19 and TRBJ2-2, with D perhaps matching TRBD1 or TRBD2 (6 bases each). Per germline, CDR1 LNHDA and CDR2 SQIVND (reference sequence). Trimming shortened V by 7 bases and J by 1 base, and 19 bases separated the two germline ends. CDR3 size: 17 residues.

The CDR3 spells CASRVWDRGRYEQYF. In DNA, the CDR3 is TGTGCCAGCAGGGTTTGGGACAGGGGGCGCTACGAGCAGTACTTC. The V gene is TRBV28, the J gene TRBJ2-7; 12 bases are a match to TRBD1. Trimming took 6 bases from V and 3 from J; bases not matched to a gene: 6. This CDR3 has 15 amino acids. Germline V gene sequence: CDR1 MDHEN, CDR2 SYDVKM.

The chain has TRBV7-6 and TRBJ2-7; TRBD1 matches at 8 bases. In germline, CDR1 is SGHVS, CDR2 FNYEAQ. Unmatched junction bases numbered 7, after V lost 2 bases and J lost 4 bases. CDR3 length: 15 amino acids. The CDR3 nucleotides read TGTGCCAGCAGCTTAACGACTACAGGGGGGTACGAGCAGTACTTC. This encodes CASSLTTTGGYEQYF.

CDR3 nucleotide sequence: TGCGCCCCCCTGGGACCGTATGCTAATGAAAAACTGTTTTTT. Protein product: CAPLGPYANEKLFF. The rearrangement links TRBV4-1 to TRBJ1-4; possibly TRBD1 for D (5 bases). The germline CDR1 and CDR2 sequences are MGHRA and YSYEKL. Trimming left V 11 bases short and J 3 bases short, with 16 bases between. The CDR3 contains 14 residues.

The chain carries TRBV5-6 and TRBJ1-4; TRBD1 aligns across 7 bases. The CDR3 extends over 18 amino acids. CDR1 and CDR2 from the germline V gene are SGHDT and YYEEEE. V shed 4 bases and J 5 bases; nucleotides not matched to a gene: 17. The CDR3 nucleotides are TGTGCCAGCAGCACCTACGGGCGGGGAGGGGGCAACAATGAAAAACTGTTTTTT. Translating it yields CASSTYGRGGGNNEKLFF.

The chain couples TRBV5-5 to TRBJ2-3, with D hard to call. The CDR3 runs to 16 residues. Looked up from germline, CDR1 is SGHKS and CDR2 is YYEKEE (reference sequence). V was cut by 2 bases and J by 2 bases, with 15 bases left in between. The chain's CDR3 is CASSFMEIRYTDTQYF. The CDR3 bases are TGTGCCAGCAGCTTTATGGAGATCCGATACACAGATACGCAGTATTTT.

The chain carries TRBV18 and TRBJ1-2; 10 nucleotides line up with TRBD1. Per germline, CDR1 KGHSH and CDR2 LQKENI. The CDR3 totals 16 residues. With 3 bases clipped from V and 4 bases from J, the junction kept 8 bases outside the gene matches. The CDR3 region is CASSPDNGDRGYGYTF. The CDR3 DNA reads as TGTGCCAGCTCACCTGATAATGGGGACAGGGGCTATGGCTACACCTTC.

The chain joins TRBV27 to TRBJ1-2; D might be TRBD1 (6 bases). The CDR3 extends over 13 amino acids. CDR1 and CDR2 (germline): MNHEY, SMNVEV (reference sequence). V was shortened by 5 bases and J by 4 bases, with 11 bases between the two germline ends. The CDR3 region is CASSAGAAYGYTF. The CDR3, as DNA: TGTGCCAGCAGTGCAGGGGCCGCCTATGGCTACACCTTC.

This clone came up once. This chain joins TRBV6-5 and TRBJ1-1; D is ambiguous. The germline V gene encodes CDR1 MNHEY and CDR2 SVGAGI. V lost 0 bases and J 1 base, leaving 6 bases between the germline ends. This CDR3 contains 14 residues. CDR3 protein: CASSYSAENTEAFF. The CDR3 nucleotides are TGTGCCAGCAGTTACTCCGCCGAGAACACTGAAGCTTTCTTT.

As DNA, the CDR3 is TGTGCCAGCAGCCCCCCGGGGCTGAACACTGAAGCTTTCTTT. It is translated as CASSPPGLNTEAFF. The chain couples TRBV3-1 (or the pseudogene TRBV3-2) to TRBJ1-1; D is possibly TRBD1 (5 bases). Germline V CDR1 and CDR2: LGHDT, YNNKEL (reference sequence). The CDR3 loop spans 14 amino acids. V lost 4 bases and J lost 0, with 9 bases in between.

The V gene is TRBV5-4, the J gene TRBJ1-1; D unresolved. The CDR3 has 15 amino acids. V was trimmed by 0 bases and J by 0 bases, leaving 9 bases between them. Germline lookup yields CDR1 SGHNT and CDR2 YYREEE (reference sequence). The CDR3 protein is CASSLVGNMNTEAFF. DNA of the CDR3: TGTGCCAGCAGCTTGGTGGGGAACATGAACACTGAAGCTTTCTTT.

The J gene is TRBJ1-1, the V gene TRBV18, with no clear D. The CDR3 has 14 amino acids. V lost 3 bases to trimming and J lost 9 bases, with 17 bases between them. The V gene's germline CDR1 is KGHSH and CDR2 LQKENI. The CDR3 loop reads CASSPPTADGKAFF. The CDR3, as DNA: TGTGCCAGCTCACCGCCGACGGCGGATGGCAAAGCTTTCTTT.

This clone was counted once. This chain's CDR3 is CATSGAGGPNSYNEQFF. CDR3 in DNA: TGTGCCACCAGTGGGGCGGGGGGTCCGAACTCCTACAATGAGCAGTTCTTC. The chain carries TRBV24-1 and TRBJ2-1; TRBD2 matches at 8 bases. Germline lookup yields CDR1 KGHDR and CDR2 SFDVKD. V dropped 5 bases and J dropped 0; count of bases not matched to a gene: 8. The CDR3 extends over 17 amino acids.

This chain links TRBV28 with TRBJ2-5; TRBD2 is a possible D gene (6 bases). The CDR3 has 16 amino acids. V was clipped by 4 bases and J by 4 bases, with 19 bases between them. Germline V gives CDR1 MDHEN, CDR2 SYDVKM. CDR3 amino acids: CASSYHDLARGETQYF. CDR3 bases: TGTGCCAGCAGTTACCACGACCTAGCGAGGGGAGAGACCCAGTACTTC.

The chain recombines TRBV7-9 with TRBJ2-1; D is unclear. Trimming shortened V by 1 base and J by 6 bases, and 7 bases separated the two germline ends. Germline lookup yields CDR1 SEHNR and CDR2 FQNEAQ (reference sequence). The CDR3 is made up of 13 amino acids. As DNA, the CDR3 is TGTGCCAGCAGCTTAGGCAGAATCAATGAGCAGTTCTTC. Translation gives CASSLGRINEQFF. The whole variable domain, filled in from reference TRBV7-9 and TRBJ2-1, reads DTGVSQNPRHKITKRGQNVTFRCDPISEHNRLYWYRQTLGQGPEFLTYFQNEAQLEKSRLLSDRFSAERPKGSFSTLEIQRTEQGDSAMYLCASSLGRINEQFFGPGTRLTVL.

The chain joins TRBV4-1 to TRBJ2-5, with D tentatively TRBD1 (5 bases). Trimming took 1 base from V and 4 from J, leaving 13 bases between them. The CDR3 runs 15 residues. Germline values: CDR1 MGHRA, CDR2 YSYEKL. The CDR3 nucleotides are TGCGCCAGCAGCCAAGGGCAGGGTAAAGGAGAGACCCAGTACTTC. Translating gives CASSQGQGKGETQYF.